This section outlines one T cell receptor beta chain sequence together with its context. The antigen is not known. The CDR3 loop spans 15 amino acids. CDR1 and CDR2 from the germline V gene are SGHRS and YFSETQ. Germline trimming cut 3 bases from V and 2 bases from J; bases unmatched to any gene: 4. This entry belongs to a study of cytomegalovirus exposure and HLA in healthy donors. Overall study results and limits: Versus the roughly 700-donor mean, an Asian-associated ancestry cluster reportedly showed fewer N-insertions in a later analysis. A previous analysis found most TCR beta V segments productive roughly 90% or roughly 30% of the time.

The PCR made use of 60 Vbeta and 13 Jbeta primers. Generated by immunoSEQ multiplex PCR, the TCRdb table keeps only in-frame clones and is missing some. The table includes approximately 69,000 clones, roughly 76% detected once. This TCR came from a man aged 18 to 29 in good health and CMV-seronegative. The genes are TRBV5-1 and TRBJ2-3, with 9 positions matching TRBD1. The material sequenced was PBMCs. CDR3 DNA sequence: TGCGCCAGCAGCTGGGGGGACAGGGACACAGATACGCAGTATTTT. This translates into CASSWGDRDTDTQYF.